The 2 T cell receptor beta chains in this list originate from one sample, sequenced in a study of T cells in Graves' hyperthyroidism and ophthalmopathy. Amplification targeted TCR beta CDR3 regions from RNA transcripts. First-round RT-PCR of the TCR CDR3 relied on the HTBI primer set. TCRdb re-derived calls from the multiplex PCR reads in MiXCR, one entry per CDR3 protein. The table has about 400,000 distinct CDR3 sequences, about 13% seen once; the top ten hold around 9.2%. The material sequenced was blood. The origin of the receptors is a woman younger than 30 with Graves' hyperthyroidism.

The V and J genes are TRBV6-1 and TRBJ2-2, with D possibly called TRBD1 or TRBD2 (5 bases each). V lost 6 bases to trimming and J lost 4 bases, with 15 bases between them. Germline loops: CDR1 MNHNS, CDR2 SASEGT. The CDR3 sequence is 15 residues long. The CDR3 protein is CASSTGTPTTGELFF. The CDR3 DNA reads TGTGCCAGCAGCACCGGGACGCCTACCACCGGGGAGCTGTTTTTT.

This clonotype was recorded at least ten times. DNA of the CDR3: TGTGCCACTGGAGACAGGGGGGGATCCTACGAGCAGTACTTC. It translates to CATGDRGGSYEQYF. The V call is TRBV10-3, the J call TRBJ2-7; 9 nucleotides align to TRBD1. Germline CDR1 is ENHRY and CDR2 is SYGVKD. CDR3 length: 14 residues. The ends lost 10 bases at V and 1 base at J; junction bases unmatched: 8.